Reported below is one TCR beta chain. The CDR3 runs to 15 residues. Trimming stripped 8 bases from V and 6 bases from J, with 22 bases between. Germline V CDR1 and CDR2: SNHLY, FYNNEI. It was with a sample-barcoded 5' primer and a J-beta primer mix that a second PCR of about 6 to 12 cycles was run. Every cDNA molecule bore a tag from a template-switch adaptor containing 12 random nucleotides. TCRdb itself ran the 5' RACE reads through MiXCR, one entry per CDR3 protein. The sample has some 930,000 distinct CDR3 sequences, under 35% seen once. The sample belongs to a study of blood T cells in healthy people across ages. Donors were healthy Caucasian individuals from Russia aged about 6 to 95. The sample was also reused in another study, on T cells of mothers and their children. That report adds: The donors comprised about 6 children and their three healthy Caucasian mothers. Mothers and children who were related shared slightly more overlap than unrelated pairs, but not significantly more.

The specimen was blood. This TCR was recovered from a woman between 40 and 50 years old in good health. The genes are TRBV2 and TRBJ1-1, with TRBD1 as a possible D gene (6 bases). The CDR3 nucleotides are TGTGCCAGCGAGTACCCGACGGGGGCATTTGCTGAAGCTTTCTTT. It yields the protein CASEYPTGAFAEAFF.